Presented here are 8 T cell receptor beta chains from one specimen sequenced in a study of blood T cell repertoires in COVID-19. Data came from immunoSEQ multiplex PCR; TCRdb stores just in-frame clones and leaves some out. The profile covers 150,000 to 200,000 clones, with over 80% appearing a single time and 9.1% taken by the ten largest. Sequencing was carried out using peripheral blood. The source of these receptors is a woman aged 80 or over with active or convalescent COVID-19.

This chain connects TRBV7-9 to TRBJ2-1, with D perhaps matching TRBD1 (5 bases). CDR1 is SEHNR and CDR2 is FQNEAQ in the germline V gene (reference sequence). This CDR3 is built from 15 residues. V was pared by 5 bases and J by 1 base, with 12 bases between. CDR3 DNA sequence: TGTGCCAGCAGCCGCCGGACAAAATCCTACAATGAGCAGTTCTTC. It codes for CASSRRTKSYNEQFF.

The chain has TRBV6-1 and TRBJ1-1; D possibly corresponds to TRBD1 (5 bases). Germline assignment: CDR1 MNHNS and CDR2 SASEGT. Trimming removed 2 bases at V and 9 bases at J, with 10 bases between. The CDR3 covers 12 residues. DNA for the CDR3: TGTGCCAGCAGTGAATACGGGGGAAAAGCTTTCTTT. This codes for CASSEYGGKAFF.

The chain couples TRBV25-1 to TRBJ2-3; weak D call: TRBD1 (5 bases). The CDR3 length is 14 residues. V dropped 7 bases and J dropped 3 bases, with 14 bases sitting between them. CDR1 MGHDK and CDR2 SYGVNS come from the germline V gene. CDR3 coding DNA: TGTGCCAGCACCCGGTCAGGGCCGACAGATACGCAGTATTTT. Protein product: CASTRSGPTDTQYF.

The J gene is TRBJ2-6, the V gene TRBV11-2, with D unresolved. This CDR3 spans 17 amino acids. Trimming pared 1 base from V and 0 bases from J, leaving 10 bases between. Germline-derived CDR1 and CDR2 are SGHAT and FQNNGV. Written as DNA, the CDR3 is TGTGCCAGCAGCTTAGGCGAACTCCTCTCTGGGGCCAACGTCCTGACTTTC. It yields the protein CASSLGELLSGANVLTF.

About this clone: This same CDR3 is encoded by further DNA sequences in the sample. J is TRBJ1-6 and V is TRBV30, with D possibly TRBD1 on 6 matching bases. With 0 bases removed from V and 7 bases from J, the gap between germline ends came to 13 bases. Looked up from germline, CDR1 is GTSNPN and CDR2 is SVGIG (reference sequence). The CDR3 has 15 residues. The CDR3 DNA follows: TGTGCCTGGAGTGTAGGTCAGGGGTCGAATTCACCCCTCCACTTT. It is translated as CAWSVGQGSNSPLHF. The full variable domain, with the rest looked up from reference TRBV30 and TRBJ1-6, is SQTIHQWPATLVQPVGSPLSLECTVEGTSNPNLYWYRQAAGRGLQLLFYSVGIGQISSEVPQNLSASRPQDRQFILSSKKLLLSDSGFYLCAWSVGQGSNSPLHFGNGTRLTVT.

The sample holds a few counts of this clone. The chain joins TRBV6-6 to TRBJ1-2; 10 bases line up with TRBD1. V dropped 6 bases and J dropped 1; count of bases not matched to a gene: 5. Germline lookup yields CDR1 MNHNY and CDR2 SVGAGI (reference sequence). This CDR3 has 15 amino acids. The CDR3 bases are TGTGCCAGCAGGTTCGGACAGGGGGGTAACTATGGCTACACCTTC. It specifies CASRFGQGGNYGYTF.

This chain uses TRBV30 with TRBJ1-3; weak D call: TRBD1 (5 bases). The CDR3 length is 14 residues. Germline V gene lookup returns CDR1 GTSNPN and CDR2 SVGIG (reference sequence). V shed 0 bases and J shed 4 bases, with 10 bases lying between them. CDR3 residues: CAWSVVGVGNTIYF. In DNA, the CDR3 is TGTGCCTGGAGTGTTGTAGGGGTCGGAAACACCATATATTTT. The full variable domain, with the rest looked up from reference TRBV30 and TRBJ1-3, is SQTIHQWPATLVQPVGSPLSLECTVEGTSNPNLYWYRQAAGRGLQLLFYSVGIGQISSEVPQNLSASRPQDRQFILSSKKLLLSDSGFYLCAWSVVGVGNTIYFGEGSWLTVV.

The chain carries TRBV11-1 and TRBJ2-5; D unclear. With 2 bases removed from V and 2 bases from J, the gap between germline ends came to 9 bases. Per germline, CDR1 SGHAT and CDR2 FQDESV (reference sequence). The CDR3 extends over 14 amino acids. CDR3 nucleotide sequence: TGTGCCAGCAGCTTACCGGGTCTTCAAGAGACCCAGTACTTC. This codes for CASSLPGLQETQYF.